This T cell receptor (beta chain) originates from a study of preoperative IRX-2 immunotherapy in early breast cancer. This CDR3 has 12 amino acids. The junction had 9 bases not matched to a gene; V was cut back by 5 bases and J by 12 bases. CDR1 is SGDLS, CDR2 YYNGEE, per germline. Libraries were prepared by immunoSEQ multiplex PCR; TCRdb keeps only in-frame clonotypes and omits some of them. Found here are 95,000 to 100,000 clones, roughly 85% of them singletons; the top ten hold approximately 2%. Stated treatment: preoperative locoregional IRX-2 cytokine immunotherapy. This phase Ib study tested locoregional IRX-2 cytokine immunotherapy given before surgery.

This sequence was found in a human donor with breast cancer. This rearrangement joins TRBV9 to TRBJ2-5, with 8 nucleotides matching TRBD1. This material consisted of tumor tissue, taken after IRX-2 immunotherapy. DNA for the CDR3: TGTGCCAGCAGGCCAAGAGTGGGACAGGAGTACTTC. Translation gives CASRPRVGQEYF.